Each of the 31 T cell receptor beta chains below was sequenced from the same sample in a study of blood T cell repertoires in COVID-19. Produced via immunoSEQ multiplex PCR; TCRdb's table is partial and in-frame only. The table lists about 77,000 clones, roughly 76% of them singletons, with 15% to 20% in the top ten. The specimen was peripheral blood. The receptors come from a man aged 65 to 85 with active or convalescent COVID-19.

This chain connects TRBV6-4 to TRBJ2-1; 7 positions agree with TRBD2. The CDR3 is 14 residues long. Germline CDR1 is MRHNA and CDR2 is SNTAGT. Losses at the gene ends were 6 bases for V and 5 bases for J; bases not matched to a gene: 7. CDR3 region: CASRPGEGHNEQFF. CDR3 in DNA: TGTGCCAGCAGACCCGGGGAGGGGCACAATGAGCAGTTCTTC.

The chain couples TRBV19 to TRBJ1-5; D possibly corresponds to TRBD1 (6 bases). V lost 8 bases, J lost 4 bases, and 21 bases lay in between. The germline V gene encodes CDR1 LNHDA and CDR2 SQIVND (reference sequence). The CDR3 covers 16 residues. CDR3 sequence: CASGRPSAGANQPQHF. CDR3 coding DNA: TGTGCCAGTGGTAGACCTTCAGCAGGGGCAAATCAGCCCCAGCATTTT.

This clone was observed once. The chain links TRBV28 to TRBJ1-3; 7 positions agree with TRBD1. Germline CDR1 MDHEN, CDR2 SYDVKM. Trimming removed 8 bases from V and 6 bases from J; junction bases left unmatched: 7. There are 13 residues in the CDR3. CDR3 nucleotide sequence: TGTGCCAGCTGGTCACAGGGGAAAAACACCATATATTTT. This sequence encodes CASWSQGKNTIYF.

The genes are TRBV3-1 (or the pseudogene TRBV3-2) and TRBJ2-7; D perhaps matches TRBD2 (6 bases). V was cut by 4 bases and J by 0 bases, with 10 bases left in between. CDR1 LGHDT and CDR2 YNNKEL come from the germline V gene (reference sequence). The CDR3 has 14 amino acids. CDR3 sequence reads: CASSPGVSSYEQYF. DNA for the CDR3: TGTGCCAGCAGCCCGGGGGTAAGCTCCTACGAGCAGTACTTC.

This chain uses TRBV24-1 with TRBJ1-4; tentatively, D is TRBD1 (5 bases). The germline gives CDR1 KGHDR, CDR2 SFDVKD. V lost 4 bases and J lost 5, with 13 bases in between. This CDR3 is built from 15 residues. This chain's CDR3 is CATSDPTRGNEKLFF. The CDR3 DNA is TGTGCCACCAGTGACCCGACACGGGGGAATGAAAAACTGTTTTTT.

The DNA of the CDR3 is TGTGCCAGCAGCCAGAGGCCCTACGAGCAGTACTTC. It encodes CASSQRPYEQYF. The chain has TRBV13 and TRBJ2-7; no clear D gene. CDR1 is PRHDT and CDR2 is FYEKMQ in the germline V gene (reference sequence). V lost 5 bases and J lost 2, with 7 bases in between. This CDR3 is built from 12 residues. Based on the CDR3 plus reference TRBV13 and TRBJ2-7, the full variable domain is AAGVIQSPRHLIKEKRETATLKCYPIPRHDTVYWYQQGPGQDPQFLISFYEKMQSDKGSIPDRFSAQQFSDYHSELNMSSLELGDSALYFCASSQRPYEQYFGPGTRLTVT.

The chain uses TRBV6-5 and TRBJ1-1, with TRBD1 matching over 7 bases. CDR1 MNHEY and CDR2 SVGAGI come from the germline V gene. CDR3 length: 15 residues. Losses at the gene ends were 6 bases for V and 0 bases for J; bases not matched to a gene: 7. This chain's CDR3 is CASRPGGPMNTEAFF. The CDR3 DNA reads as TGTGCCAGCAGACCAGGGGGACCAATGAACACTGAAGCTTTCTTT.

This clone was observed a handful of times. The chain recombines TRBV4-2 with TRBJ1-2; D unresolved. The germline gives CDR1 LGHNA, CDR2 YNFKEQ. The ends were cut back, 0 bases at V and 3 bases at J, with 11 bases in the middle. The CDR3 is 15 amino acids. CDR3 sequence: CASSQEWRVHYGYTF. The CDR3, as DNA: TGTGCCAGCAGCCAAGAGTGGAGGGTTCACTATGGCTACACCTTC.

This clone appeared a few times. The V and J genes are TRBV7-9 and TRBJ2-5, with D perhaps matching TRBD2 (5 bases). The CDR3 covers 16 residues. Germline V gene lookup returns CDR1 SEHNR and CDR2 FQNEAQ (reference sequence). Trimming pared 1 base from V and 4 bases from J, leaving 16 bases between. CDR3 nucleotide sequence: TGTGCCAGCAGCTTAGGTAAAGGAGCGGAATTAGAGACCCAGTACTTC. Its translation is CASSLGKGAELETQYF.

V is TRBV6-6 and J is TRBJ1-5; no definite D call. V was cut by 4 bases and J by 1 base, with 8 bases left in between. Germline values: CDR1 MNHNY, CDR2 SVGAGI (reference sequence). The CDR3 contains 14 residues. CDR3 nucleotides: TGTGCCAGCAGTTTCGTCGGGAGCAATCAGCCCCAGCATTTT. The encoded protein is CASSFVGSNQPQHF.

The rearrangement joins TRBV3-1 (or the pseudogene TRBV3-2) to TRBJ1-5, with D possibly TRBD1 on 6 matching bases. Germline lookup yields CDR1 LGHDT and CDR2 YNNKEL (reference sequence). The length of the CDR3 is 13 residues. Trimming left V 4 bases short and J 3 bases short, with 7 bases between. The CDR3 region has the DNA TGTGCCAGCAGCCCAGGGGACAATCAGCCCCAGCATTTT. As protein: CASSPGDNQPQHF.

V and J are TRBV5-5 and TRBJ2-1; 13 nucleotides match TRBD2. The CDR3 spans 15 residues. Germline lookup yields CDR1 SGHKS and CDR2 YYEKEE (reference sequence). V was pared by 2 bases and J by 7 bases, with 3 bases of the junction left unmatched. The CDR3 sequence is CASSFRTSGGNEQFF. CDR3 sequence (DNA): TGTGCCAGCAGCTTTAGGACTAGCGGGGGAAATGAGCAGTTCTTC.

In its sample, this clone was seen a few times. The chain links TRBV10-2 to TRBJ1-2, with a weak D call TRBD1 (5 bases). CDR1 and CDR2 (germline): WSHSY, SAAADI. With 7 bases removed from V and 3 bases from J, the gap between germline ends came to 9 bases. The CDR3 runs to 12 residues. The CDR3 spells CASKETDYGYTF. Here the CDR3 DNA reads TGCGCCAGCAAGGAGACAGACTATGGCTACACCTTC.

This rearrangement joins TRBV11-2 to TRBJ2-7; D is ambiguous. Trimming stripped 5 bases from V and 0 bases from J, with 8 bases between. CDR1 is SGHAT and CDR2 is FQNNGV in the germline V gene. This CDR3 spans 13 amino acids. The CDR3 region has the DNA TGTGCCAGCAGCCCCGGGTCCTCCTACGAGCAGTACTTC. It encodes CASSPGSSYEQYF.

This chain joins TRBV7-9 and TRBJ1-2; weak D call: TRBD1 (6 bases). This CDR3 has 12 amino acids. The V gene's germline CDR1 is SEHNR and CDR2 FQNEAQ (reference sequence). The V end lost 4 bases, the J end lost 6 bases, and 9 bases lay between the germline ends. The CDR3 DNA follows: TGTGCCAGCAGCTGGACAGAGAATGGCTACACCTTC. Amino acids: CASSWTENGYTF.

This clone was recorded many times. V gene TRBV5-1 combines with J gene TRBJ2-2, with TRBD1 matching over 10 bases. Germline CDR1 reads SGHRS; CDR2 reads YFSETQ. The CDR3 runs 17 residues. Unmatched junction bases numbered 4, after V lost 0 bases and J lost 2 bases. CDR3 residues: CASSLALTGGNTGELFF. The CDR3 nucleotides read TGCGCCAGCAGCTTGGCGCTGACAGGGGGCAACACCGGGGAGCTGTTTTTT.

The J gene is TRBJ1-4, the V gene TRBV30; the match to TRBD1 covers 10 bases. Germline values: CDR1 GTSNPN, CDR2 SVGIG (reference sequence). CDR3 length: 12 residues. The V and J ends lost 7 bases and 7 bases, in that order; junction bases with no gene match: 3. CDR3 region: CASRQGAEKLFF. In nucleotides, the CDR3 is TGTGCCTCCCGACAGGGGGCTGAAAAACTGTTTTTT.

The gene calls are TRBV6-6 and TRBJ1-2, with a weak D call TRBD1 (5 bases). This CDR3 is built from 14 residues. Trimming removed 0 bases from V and 7 bases from J, with 12 bases in between. Germline V lookup: CDR1 MNHNY, CDR2 SVGAGI (reference sequence). The CDR3: CASSYSQGQSGYTF. The DNA of the CDR3 is TGTGCCAGCAGTTACTCCCAGGGCCAGAGTGGCTACACCTTC.

The chain is built from TRBV4-2 and TRBJ2-2; 7 nucleotides align to TRBD2. There are 16 residues in the CDR3. V dropped 2 bases and J dropped 3; count of bases not matched to a gene: 6. Germline V gives CDR1 LGHNA, CDR2 YNFKEQ. CDR3 loop: CASSQPTGLHTGELFF. The CDR3 bases are TGTGCCAGCAGCCAACCGACGGGACTACACACCGGGGAGCTGTTTTTT.

V gene TRBV5-5 combines with J gene TRBJ2-3; 11 nucleotides match TRBD2. J gave up 6 bases and V 4 bases, and 7 bases lay outside the gene matches. Looked up from germline, CDR1 is SGHKS and CDR2 is YYEKEE (reference sequence). There are 15 residues in the CDR3. The DNA of the CDR3 is TGTGCCAGCAGCCCAATAGCGGGGGGGGCGGATACGCAGTATTTT. Its protein is CASSPIAGGADTQYF.

This clone was seen more than once but under ten times. Its ends do not fully match the called genes, so a read error is possible. This chain joins TRBV7-7 and TRBJ2-2; 10 nucleotides align to TRBD2. The CDR3 length is 16 residues. Germline assignment: CDR1 SSHAT and CDR2 FNYEAQ (reference sequence). The CDR3 loop reads CASSSSGGSNTGELFF. DNA for the CDR3: TGTGCTAGCAGCAGTAGCGGGGGGTCGAACACCGGGGAGCTGTTTTTT. Combining the CDR3 with reference TRBV7-7 and TRBJ2-2 gives the whole variable domain GAGVSQSPRYKVTKRGQDVTLRCDPISSHATLYWYQQALGQGPEFLTYFNYEAQPDKSGLPSDRFSAERPEGSISTLTIQRTEQRDSAMYRCASSSSGGSNTGELFFGEGSRLTVL.

The chain links TRBV19 to TRBJ1-1; TRBD1 aligns across 7 bases. V dropped 3 bases and J dropped 4; count of bases not matched to a gene: 2. Germline lookup yields CDR1 LNHDA and CDR2 SQIVND (reference sequence). The CDR3 is 13 amino acids. CDR3 region: CASSITGVTEAFF. The DNA of the CDR3 is TGTGCCAGTAGTATTACAGGGGTCACTGAAGCTTTCTTT.

CDR3 in amino acids: CASSFSGASDTQYF. In DNA, the CDR3 is TGCGCCAGCAGCTTCAGCGGGGCTTCTGATACGCAGTATTTT. The chain combines TRBV5-1 with TRBJ2-3; 7 positions match TRBD2. With V trimmed by 2 bases and J by 6 bases, 6 bases remained unmatched. CDR3 length: 14 residues. In germline, CDR1 is SGHRS, CDR2 YFSETQ.

This clone was recorded once. The chain uses TRBV10-3 and TRBJ2-2, with D possibly TRBD2 on 7 matching bases. Germline-derived CDR1 and CDR2 are ENHRY and SYGVKD. The CDR3 is 17 residues long. Trimming removed 7 bases from V and 3 bases from J, with 21 bases in between. For the CDR3, the DNA is TGTGCCATCAACGCCCTGGGGGGGGCGATTGACACCGGGGAGCTGTTTTTT. This gives the protein CAINALGGAIDTGELFF.

V usage is TRBV7-9 and J usage is TRBJ2-2; 8 positions match TRBD1. CDR3 length: 15 amino acids. From germline, CDR1 is SEHNR and CDR2 FQNEAQ (reference sequence). Germline trimming cut 9 bases from V and 0 bases from J; bases unmatched to any gene: 6. The CDR3 reads CARDSDRANTGELFF. The CDR3 region has the DNA TGTGCCAGAGATTCGGACAGGGCGAACACCGGGGAGCTGTTTTTT.

This clone has only one observation. The V and J genes are TRBV5-1 and TRBJ2-5; 9 bases are a match to TRBD1. Germline V CDR1 and CDR2: SGHRS, YFSETQ. J lost 4 bases, V lost 3 bases, and 7 bases had no gene match. This CDR3 spans 15 amino acids. The CDR3 here is CASSSGTGLGETQYF. CDR3 coding DNA: TGCGCCAGCAGCTCCGGGACAGGGCTTGGAGAGACCCAGTACTTC.

CDR3 amino acids: CASSLVIGDYEQYF. DNA for the CDR3: TGCGCCAGCAGCTTGGTTATCGGAGACTACGAGCAGTACTTC. This chain joins TRBV5-1 and TRBJ2-7; unclear D gene. CDR1 and CDR2 (germline): SGHRS, YFSETQ. This CDR3 is 14 amino acids long. V lost 0 bases and J lost 3, with 10 bases in between.

The genes are TRBV12-5 and TRBJ1-1; 7 nucleotides line up with TRBD1. The J segment lost 10 bases and the V segment lost 1 base, leaving 18 bases of the junction unmatched. The CDR3 covers 17 residues. Germline values: CDR1 LGHNT, CDR2 FRNRAP. The CDR3 nucleotides read TGTGCTAGTGGTTTGGACCAAGGACAGGTCAGACAGTCTGCAGCTTTCTTT. It translates to CASGLDQGQVRQSAAFF.

The rearrangement joins TRBV19 to TRBJ2-1, with unresolved D. The CDR3 length is 15 residues. Trimming left V 5 bases short and J 0 bases short, with 11 bases between. Germline V gene lookup returns CDR1 LNHDA and CDR2 SQIVND (reference sequence). The CDR3 region is CASSQQRTSYNEQFF. CDR3 sequence (DNA): TGTGCCAGTAGTCAGCAGCGCACCTCCTACAATGAGCAGTTCTTC.

This clone was recorded only once. The chain joins TRBV5-6 to TRBJ2-5; TRBD1 is a possible D gene (6 bases). This CDR3 spans 14 amino acids. The germline CDR1 and CDR2 sequences are SGHDT and YYEEEE. With 0 bases removed from V and 5 bases from J, the gap between germline ends came to 11 bases. The CDR3 region is CASSLEQGDETQYF. DNA for the CDR3: TGTGCCAGCAGCTTGGAACAGGGTGACGAGACCCAGTACTTC.

The chain uses TRBV4-2 and TRBJ2-1; 7 bases align to TRBD1. From germline, CDR1 is LGHNA and CDR2 YNFKEQ. The CDR3 is made up of 16 amino acids. J was trimmed by 5 bases and V by 0 bases; bases with no gene match: 7. This CDR3 reads CASSQEEGARHNEQFF. The CDR3 DNA reads as TGTGCCAGCAGCCAAGAAGAGGGGGCTCGGCACAATGAGCAGTTCTTC.